Shown below are 30 T cell receptor beta chains from a single sample sequenced in a study of Graves' ophthalmopathy and Graves' hyperthyroidism. Using RNA transcripts, the TCR beta CDR3 regions were amplified. HTBI-primed first-round RT-PCR preceded second-round multiplex PCR. TCRdb reanalysed the multiplex PCR reads using MiXCR and keeps one entry per CDR3 protein. The sample gives hundreds of thousands of distinct CDR3 sequences, roughly 20% of which show up once; around 6.5% is in the top ten. Sequences were obtained from peripheral blood. Source of these receptors: a woman younger than 35 with stable Graves' hyperthyroidism. Some clones in this sample may be carry-over from other donors' samples.

This clonotype came up a few times. The chain joins TRBV30 to TRBJ1-1, with D possibly TRBD1 on 6 matching bases. This CDR3 is 13 amino acids long. Germline V lookup: CDR1 GTSNPN, CDR2 SVGIG (reference sequence). Between the trimmed V and J ends, which lost 6 bases and 7 bases, there was a span of 18 bases. This CDR3 is CACSQGEDVEAFF. As DNA, the CDR3 is TGTGCCTGTTCACAGGGCGAGGACGTTGAAGCTTTCTTT.

This clonotype was detected only a few times. The gene calls are TRBV12-3 or TRBV12-4 and TRBJ2-7; D may be TRBD2 (5 bases). This CDR3 has 13 amino acids. The V end lost 3 bases, the J end lost 6 bases, and 12 bases lay between the germline ends. CDR3 loop: CASSFASPSEQYF. CDR3 coding DNA: TGTGCCAGCAGTTTCGCTAGCCCAAGCGAGCAGTACTTC.

This clonotype occurred many times. The chain carries TRBV6-5 and TRBJ1-1, with D unclear. There are 14 residues in the CDR3. The V end lost 2 bases, the J end lost 1 base, and 8 bases lay between the germline ends. CDR1 is MNHEY and CDR2 is SVGAGI in the germline V gene. The CDR3 reads CASSYGRQNTEAFF. For the CDR3, the DNA is TGTGCCAGCAGTTACGGCAGACAGAACACTGAAGCTTTCTTT.

This clonotype was seen more than once but under ten times. This CDR3 is missing its conserved last phenylalanine or tryptophan, likely due to a read error. Because the CDR3's place on the DNA is in doubt, the DNA is left out and the CDR3 is given as listed by TCRdb. The chain couples TRBV7-8 to TRBJ2-4; the table's D call of TRBD1 was not tested on the DNA. Both ends counted, the CDR3 spans 16 residues. Germline CDR1 SGHVS, CDR2 FQNEAQ. CDR3 sequence reads: CASSLERGGLKNIKYY.

There are a few counts of this clonotype. V and J are TRBV12-3 or TRBV12-4 and TRBJ1-2; D is undetermined. This CDR3 has 13 amino acids. The V and J ends lost 6 bases and 5 bases respectively, with 13 bases between them. The CDR3 bases are TGTGCCAGCAGGGGTAGAGGCGAGTATGGCTACACCTTC. Its translation: CASRGRGEYGYTF.

This clonotype came up a few times. This may stem from a read error, because a much larger clone lies one nucleotide away. V and J are TRBV15 and TRBJ2-5; 9 bases are a match to TRBD1. CDR3 length: 14 residues. CDR1 is LNHNV, CDR2 YYDKDF, per germline (reference sequence). The ends lost 5 bases at V and 2 bases at J; junction bases unmatched: 3. The DNA of the CDR3 is TGTGCCACCAGCCATGACAGGGGGCAAGAGACCCAGTACTTC. Translation gives CATSHDRGQETQYF.

The chain uses TRBV5-1 and TRBJ1-1; D call uncertain. This CDR3 is built from 14 residues. Germline V gene lookup returns CDR1 SGHRS and CDR2 YFSETQ. Trimming pared 3 bases from V and 1 base from J, leaving 10 bases between. The CDR3 spells CASSYHTKNTEAFF. As DNA, the CDR3 is TGCGCCAGCAGCTACCACACAAAGAACACTGAAGCTTTCTTT.

This clonotype occurred many times. The chain combines TRBV11-3 with TRBJ2-2; 7 bases are a match to TRBD1. With 1 base clipped from V and 0 bases from J, the junction kept 5 bases outside the gene matches. The CDR3 totals 17 residues. From germline, CDR1 is SGHNT and CDR2 YENEEA. CDR3 coding DNA: TGTGCCAGCAGCTTAGGAGGGGGCAGAACGAACACCGGGGAGCTGTTTTTT. This gives the protein CASSLGGGRTNTGELFF.

This clonotype was recorded many times. The rearrangement uses TRBV11-2 and TRBJ1-2; D perhaps matches TRBD1 (5 bases). V was shortened by 0 bases and J by 7 bases, with 15 bases between the two germline ends. This CDR3 comprises 15 residues. Looked up from germline, CDR1 is SGHAT and CDR2 is FQNNGV. As DNA, the CDR3 is TGTGCCAGCAGCTTAGAAAGGGGAAAACTTGCTGGCTACACCTTC. Protein sequence: CASSLERGKLAGYTF.

The J gene is TRBJ1-3, the V gene TRBV3-1; 9 nucleotides match TRBD1. CDR1 is LGHDT, CDR2 YNNKEL, per germline (reference sequence). Trimming removed 4 bases from V and 2 bases from J; junction bases left unmatched: 3. The CDR3 loop spans 15 amino acids. CDR3 loop: CASSLRDRAGNTIYF. DNA of the CDR3: TGTGCCAGCAGCCTCCGGGACAGGGCTGGAAACACCATATATTTT. The whole variable domain, remainder taken from reference TRBV3-1 and TRBJ1-3, is DTAVSQTPKYLVTQMGNDKSIKCEQNLGHDTMYWYKQDSKKFLKIMFSYNNKELIINETVPNRFSPKSPDKAHLNLHINSLELGDSAVYFCASSLRDRAGNTIYFGEGSWLTVV.

This clonotype has a count of ten or more. The rearrangement uses TRBV28 and TRBJ2-7, with 11 bases fitting TRBD2. CDR3 length: 15 residues. From germline, CDR1 is MDHEN and CDR2 SYDVKM. V shed 6 bases, J shed 4 bases, and the junction held 8 bases outside the gene matches. In DNA, the CDR3 is TGTGCCAGCAGAAGATCCGGGACTAGCGGATACGAGCAGTACTTC. It is translated as CASRRSGTSGYEQYF. The variable domain in full, with the rest retrieved from reference TRBV28 and TRBJ2-7, is DVKVTQSSRYLVKRTGEKVFLECVQDMDHENMFWYRQDPGLGLRLIYFSYDVKMKEKGDIPEGYSVSREKKERFSLILESASTNQTSMYLCASRRSGTSGYEQYFGPGTRLTVT.

This clonotype was detected a few times. It may be a read error: a sequence one base away is much more abundant. V and J are TRBV12-3 or TRBV12-4 and TRBJ2-7; 14 nucleotides match TRBD2. V shed 6 bases and J 5 bases; nucleotides not matched to a gene: 3. The CDR3 is 14 amino acids. The CDR3 DNA reads TGTGCCAGCAGAGGGACTAGCGGGAGAGACGAGCAGTACTTC. Its protein product is CASRGTSGRDEQYF.

V gene TRBV20-1 combines with J gene TRBJ2-7, with 7 bases identical to TRBD2. This CDR3 is built from 14 residues. CDR1 and CDR2 from the germline V gene are DFQATT and SNEGSKA (reference sequence). Losses at the gene ends were 0 bases for V and 6 bases for J; bases not matched to a gene: 8. The DNA for the CDR3 is TGCAGTGCTAGAGATACGCGGGAGTCTGGCGAGCAGTACTTC. This sequence encodes CSARDTRESGEQYF.

The table lists this clonotype with many counts. The chain couples TRBV28 to TRBJ2-5; TRBD1 matches at 7 bases. The CDR3 extends over 13 amino acids. The germline gives CDR1 MDHEN, CDR2 SYDVKM. The ends lost 5 bases at V and 3 bases at J; junction bases unmatched: 3. CDR3 loop: CASSDRAEETQYF. The CDR3 DNA is TGTGCCAGCAGTGACAGGGCGGAAGAGACCCAGTACTTC.

This clonotype has only a few counts. The chain links TRBV3-1 to TRBJ2-5, with TRBD2 matching over 16 bases. CDR3 length: 18 amino acids. From germline, CDR1 is LGHDT and CDR2 YNNKEL (reference sequence). Unmatched junction bases numbered 9, after V lost 4 bases and J lost 4 bases. This CDR3 is CASSPPGTSGRALETQYF. CDR3 DNA sequence: TGTGCCAGCAGCCCCCCCGGGACTAGCGGGAGGGCCCTAGAGACCCAGTACTTC.

The chain couples TRBV12-3 or TRBV12-4 to TRBJ2-2, with a possible D match to TRBD1 (5 bases). Trimming pared 4 bases from V and 4 bases from J, leaving 10 bases between. The length of the CDR3 is 14 residues. Here the CDR3 DNA reads TGTGCCAGCAGTTCACAGGCGTTCACCGGGGAGCTGTTTTTT. This encodes CASSSQAFTGELFF.

V gene TRBV6-5 combines with J gene TRBJ2-6, with a tentative D call TRBD2 (6 bases). CDR3 size: 15 residues. The germline V gene has CDR1 MNHEY and CDR2 SVGAGI. V lost 2 bases, J lost 2 bases, and 7 bases lay in between. CDR3 sequence reads: CASSYRRAGANVLTF. CDR3 DNA sequence: TGTGCCAGCAGTTACAGGAGGGCTGGGGCCAACGTCCTGACTTTC.

This clonotype was recorded many times. This chain connects TRBV11-2 to TRBJ2-7, with D possibly matching TRBD2 (7 bases). Germline V lookup: CDR1 SGHAT, CDR2 FQNNGV. The CDR3 is 15 residues long. The V end was cut by 6 bases, the J end by 6 bases, with 21 bases between. This CDR3 reads CASSRAGATPGEQYF. The CDR3, as DNA: TGTGCCAGCAGTCGGGCGGGGGCAACCCCCGGCGAGCAGTACTTC.

This clonotype has at least ten counts. This chain links TRBV2 with TRBJ1-5, with D maybe TRBD1 (5 bases). CDR3 length equals 13 residues. Germline V gene sequence: CDR1 SNHLY, CDR2 FYNNEI. V lost 7 bases and J 6 bases, leaving 13 bases between the germline ends. The CDR3 coding sequence is TGTGCCAGCACGGTAGGGGTTGCTCAGCCCCAGCATTTT. Translating gives CASTVGVAQPQHF.

This clonotype was observed many times. The chain combines TRBV27 with TRBJ1-3; the match to TRBD1 covers 7 bases. The CDR3 has 14 amino acids. The ends lost 4 bases at V and 3 bases at J; junction bases unmatched: 3. CDR1 MNHEY and CDR2 SMNVEV come from the germline V gene (reference sequence). CDR3 nucleotides: TGTGCCAGCAGTTCCCGGGACAGTGGAAACACCATATATTTT. Amino acid sequence: CASSSRDSGNTIYF.

This clonotype was observed many times. The chain employs TRBV3-1 and TRBJ1-5; no clear D. The CDR3 is 12 amino acids. V gave up 0 bases and J gave up 7 bases, with 4 bases separating them. Germline-derived CDR1 and CDR2 are LGHDT and YNNKEL (reference sequence). CDR3 DNA: TGTGCCAGCAGCCAAGAGGACCAGCCCCAGCATTTT. This encodes CASSQEDQPQHF.

The genes are TRBV19 and TRBJ1-5; D gene unclear. This CDR3 is built from 14 residues. Trimming left V 3 bases short and J 0 bases short, with 6 bases between. Germline V CDR1 and CDR2: LNHDA, SQIVND (reference sequence). In nucleotides, the CDR3 is TGTGCCAGTAGTATTACCTATAGCAATCAGCCCCAGCATTTT. Translation gives CASSITYSNQPQHF.

The chain combines TRBV11-2 with TRBJ1-6; D perhaps matches TRBD1 (5 bases). Germline CDR1 reads SGHAT; CDR2 reads FQNNGV. V shed 6 bases and J shed 5 bases, with 11 bases lying between them. The CDR3 totals 14 residues. Written as DNA, the CDR3 is TGTGCCAGCAGGCTGAGAGGGGATAATTCACCCCTCCACTTT. Its translation is CASRLRGDNSPLHF.

This clonotype was seen at least ten times. This rearrangement joins TRBV12-5 to TRBJ1-2; TRBD1 matches at 8 bases. The germline CDR1 and CDR2 sequences are LGHNT and FRNRAP. Trimming removed 7 bases from V and 4 bases from J; junction bases left unmatched: 11. The CDR3 contains 15 residues. This chain's CDR3 is CASAEARQGRYGYTF. DNA of the CDR3: TGTGCTAGTGCCGAAGCCCGACAGGGGCGCTATGGCTACACCTTC.

This clonotype showed up many times. The chain recombines TRBV13 with TRBJ2-5; perhaps TRBD2 as D (5 bases). The CDR3 totals 15 residues. V gave up 5 bases and J gave up 0 bases, with 13 bases separating them. Germline loops: CDR1 PRHDT, CDR2 FYEKMQ (reference sequence). Here the CDR3 reads CASSLRTGYQETQYF. The CDR3 DNA sequence: TGTGCCAGCAGCCTCCGGACTGGCTACCAAGAGACCCAGTACTTC. Full variable domain (rest looked up from reference TRBV13 and TRBJ2-5): AAGVIQSPRHLIKEKRETATLKCYPIPRHDTVYWYQQGPGQDPQFLISFYEKMQSDKGSIPDRFSAQQFSDYHSELNMSSLELGDSALYFCASSLRTGYQETQYFGPGTRLLVL.

This sequence joins TRBV10-2 and TRBJ2-2; 10 nucleotides align to TRBD2. CDR1 and CDR2 (germline): WSHSY, SAAADI. The CDR3 is 16 residues long. Trimming removed 8 bases from V and 2 bases from J; junction bases left unmatched: 8. This CDR3 reads CASLLPSGSNTGELFF. The CDR3 DNA is TGCGCCAGCCTTCTACCTAGCGGGAGTAACACCGGGGAGCTGTTTTTT.

V is TRBV5-8 and J is TRBJ2-5; no definite D call. The CDR3 contains 14 residues. Trimming took off 0 bases at V and 5 bases at J, with 11 bases between the two ends. The V gene's germline CDR1 is SGHTS and CDR2 YDEGEE. The CDR3 nucleotides are TGTGCCAGCAGCTTGGGGGGTATCCGGGAGACCCAGTACTTC. Its protein product is CASSLGGIRETQYF.

At least ten counts were recorded for this clonotype. This sequence joins TRBV28 and TRBJ2-2; TRBD2 agrees at 16 bases. J was trimmed by 7 bases and V by 10 bases; bases with no gene match: 12. This CDR3 is built from 17 residues. The germline V gene has CDR1 MDHEN and CDR2 SYDVKM. In DNA, the CDR3 is TGTGCCACCTCTTCGGGACTAGCGGGAGGGCCGTACGGGGAGCTGTTTTTT. Its translation: CATSSGLAGGPYGELFF.

This clonotype occurred many times. The V call is TRBV6-5, the J call TRBJ1-6; D might be TRBD1 (5 bases). The V gene's germline CDR1 is MNHEY and CDR2 SVGAGI. The CDR3 extends over 18 amino acids. Trimming cost V 0 bases and J 0 bases, with 12 bases left between them. The CDR3 DNA sequence: TGTGCCAGCAGTTACTCAGACAGTTCAAGCTCCTATAATTCACCCCTCCACTTT. Translation gives CASSYSDSSSSYNSPLHF.

This clonotype was detected many times. This rearrangement joins TRBV5-4 to TRBJ2-5; D is uncertain. Trimming pared 1 base from V and 2 bases from J, leaving 12 bases between. The germline V gene encodes CDR1 SGHNT and CDR2 YYREEE (reference sequence). The CDR3 sequence is 15 residues long. The CDR3 DNA is TGTGCCAGCAGCTTGAACTCGGCAGCTCAAGAGACCCAGTACTTC. Protein: CASSLNSAAQETQYF.